A selection of T cell receptor beta chains follows, all from one sample in a study of blood T cell repertoires in COVID-19. TCRdb keeps only in-frame clones here, not all; method: immunoSEQ multiplex PCR. The sample includes about 120,000 clones, more than 60% seen only once; the top ten take 5% to 8%. Sequencing was carried out using peripheral blood. The source of these receptors is a man aged 65 to 79 with acute or convalescent COVID-19. CDR3s include the opening cysteine and the closing phenylalanine or tryptophan. D genes are given only for firm matches. Where a row states a size, it is once, few, many or the class of an expanded clone; other rows omit it.

j_call: TRBJ2-7
d_call: .
clone_size: .
v_call: TRBV9
cdr3_aa: CASSATGSLGYEQYF
cdr3_nt: TGTGCCAGCAGCGCGACAGGCTCCCTCGGCTACGAGCAGTACTTC

j_call: TRBJ2-1
d_call: TRBD1
clone_size: .
v_call: TRBV5-1
cdr3_aa: CASSLGQGPYNEQFF
cdr3_nt: TGCGCCAGCAGCTTAGGACAGGGCCCCTACAATGAGCAGTTCTTC

j_call: TRBJ2-1
d_call: TRBD1
clone_size: .
v_call: TRBV9
cdr3_aa: CASSGQGGHSYNEQFF
cdr3_nt: TGTGCCAGCAGCGGCCAAGGGGGCCACTCCTACAATGAGCAGTTCTTC

j_call: TRBJ2-3
d_call: TRBD2
clone_size: once
v_call: TRBV19
cdr3_aa: CASSPSGLAGPDTQYF
cdr3_nt: TGTGCCAGTAGTCCTTCCGGACTAGCGGGGCCAGATACGCAGTATTTT

j_call: TRBJ2-1
d_call: TRBD2
clone_size: .
v_call: TRBV24-1
cdr3_aa: CATRLAGGLEQFF
cdr3_nt: TGTGCCACTAGACTAGCGGGTGGGCTTGAGCAGTTCTTC

j_call: TRBJ2-2
d_call: .
clone_size: .
v_call: TRBV28
cdr3_aa: CASSPAGGANTGELFF
cdr3_nt: TGTGCCAGCAGTCCAGCCGGCGGGGCGAACACCGGGGAGCTGTTTTTT

j_call: TRBJ1-5
d_call: .
clone_size: .
v_call: TRBV10-3
cdr3_aa: CAIGQDSGNQPQHF
cdr3_nt: TGTGCCATCGGCCAGGATTCGGGCAATCAGCCCCAGCATTTT

j_call: TRBJ2-7
d_call: .
clone_size: .
v_call: TRBV25-1
cdr3_aa: CASSPVTGTYEQYF
cdr3_nt: TGTGCCAGCAGCCCCGTGACAGGCACCTACGAGCAGTACTTC

j_call: TRBJ2-5
d_call: TRBD1
clone_size: .
v_call: TRBV18
cdr3_aa: CASSRDSPAFGETQYF
cdr3_nt: TGTGCCAGCTCTCGGGACAGTCCGGCTTTCGGAGAGACCCAGTACTTC

j_call: TRBJ2-7
d_call: .
clone_size: .
v_call: TRBV5-1
cdr3_aa: CASSGSGNKEQYF
cdr3_nt: TGCGCCAGCAGCGGCTCCGGGAACAAGGAGCAGTACTTC

j_call: TRBJ1-6
d_call: TRBD1
clone_size: .
v_call: TRBV18
cdr3_aa: CASSPRDSLNSPLHF
cdr3_nt: TGTGCCAGCTCACCCCGGGACAGCCTTAATTCACCCCTCCACTTT

j_call: TRBJ1-2
d_call: .
clone_size: .
v_call: TRBV9
cdr3_aa: CASSVGESNYGYTF
cdr3_nt: TGTGCCAGCAGCGTAGGGGAGTCTAACTATGGCTACACCTTC

j_call: TRBJ1-6
d_call: .
clone_size: .
v_call: TRBV27
cdr3_aa: CASSLESSSYNSPLHF
cdr3_nt: TGTGCCAGCAGTTTAGAGAGTAGCTCCTATAATTCACCCCTCCACTTT

j_call: TRBJ1-2
d_call: .
clone_size: few
v_call: TRBV30
cdr3_aa: CAWAKQVIAYGYTF
cdr3_nt: TGTGCCTGGGCCAAACAGGTGATCGCCTATGGCTACACCTTC

j_call: TRBJ2-1
d_call: .
clone_size: .
v_call: TRBV30
cdr3_aa: CAWSGWGRAYNEQFF
cdr3_nt: TGTGCCTGGAGTGGATGGGGCAGGGCCTACAATGAGCAGTTCTTC

j_call: TRBJ1-1
d_call: .
clone_size: .
v_call: TRBV13
cdr3_aa: CASSFFEGGEAFF
cdr3_nt: TGTGCCAGCAGCTTCTTCGAGGGGGGGGAAGCTTTCTTT

j_call: TRBJ2-1
d_call: TRBD2
clone_size: .
v_call: TRBV27
cdr3_aa: CASSLLGTSGRDEQFF
cdr3_nt: TGTGCCAGCAGTTTATTGGGGACTAGCGGGAGGGATGAGCAGTTCTTC

j_call: TRBJ2-1
d_call: .
clone_size: .
v_call: TRBV7-2
cdr3_aa: CASSSTGQPPDNEQFF
cdr3_nt: TGTGCCAGCAGCTCCACAGGGCAACCCCCTGACAATGAGCAGTTCTTC

j_call: TRBJ1-1
d_call: .
clone_size: .
v_call: TRBV9
cdr3_aa: CASSAYHRATEAFF
cdr3_nt: TGTGCCAGCAGCGCCTATCACAGGGCCACTGAAGCTTTCTTT

j_call: TRBJ1-1
d_call: TRBD1
clone_size: few
v_call: TRBV11-2
cdr3_aa: CASSLGQGRWGTEAFF
cdr3_nt: TGTGCCAGCAGCTTAGGACAGGGACGTTGGGGCACTGAAGCTTTCTTT

j_call: TRBJ1-6
d_call: TRBD1
clone_size: .
v_call: TRBV7-2
cdr3_aa: CASSLIQGNSPLHF
cdr3_nt: TGTGCCAGCAGCTTAATACAGGGGAATTCACCCCTCCACTTT

j_call: TRBJ2-5
d_call: .
clone_size: .
v_call: TRBV5-1
cdr3_aa: CASSPPRGQETQYF
cdr3_nt: TGCGCCAGCAGCCCCCCGAGGGGGCAAGAGACCCAGTACTTC

j_call: TRBJ2-1
d_call: TRBD2
clone_size: few
v_call: TRBV5-1
cdr3_aa: CASSLEGTTVREQFF
cdr3_nt: TGCGCCAGCAGCTTGGAGGGGACTACTGTTCGGGAGCAGTTCTTC

j_call: TRBJ2-2
d_call: .
clone_size: once
v_call: TRBV30
cdr3_aa: CASSGGNQNTGELFF
cdr3_nt: TGTGCCTCCTCAGGGGGGAACCAGAACACCGGGGAGCTGTTTTTT

j_call: TRBJ2-1
d_call: .
clone_size: .
v_call: TRBV5-4
cdr3_aa: CASSSAKGAYNEQFF
cdr3_nt: TGTGCCAGCAGCTCCGCTAAAGGGGCATACAATGAGCAGTTCTTC

j_call: TRBJ2-1
d_call: .
clone_size: once
v_call: TRBV21-1
cdr3_aa: CASSKKYATDLNNEQFF
cdr3_nt: TGTGCCAGCAGCAAAAAGTACGCGACAGACTTAAACAATGAGCAGTTCTTC

j_call: TRBJ1-1
d_call: TRBD1
clone_size: .
v_call: TRBV29-1
cdr3_aa: CSVETGTVNTEAFF
cdr3_nt: TGCAGCGTTGAAACCGGGACAGTGAACACTGAAGCTTTCTTT

j_call: TRBJ1-6
d_call: .
clone_size: .
v_call: TRBV9
cdr3_aa: CASSGEIRGNNSPLHF
cdr3_nt: TGTGCCAGCAGCGGAGAGATCCGGGGTAATAATTCACCCCTCCACTTT